One T cell receptor (beta chain) is described in this entry. Libraries were prepared by immunoSEQ multiplex PCR; TCRdb keeps only in-frame clonotypes and omits some of them. The data contain about 190,000 clones, about 82% of them singletons. This record comes from a study of cytomegalovirus exposure and HLA in healthy donors. V lost 2 bases and J lost 8, with 12 bases in between. This CDR3 comprises 13 residues. The germline gives CDR1 LNHDA, CDR2 SQIVND (reference sequence). The V and J genes are TRBV19 and TRBJ1-2; no clear D gene. The sequence came from a young woman in good health and CMV-seronegative. The sample consisted of PBMCs. CDR3 coding DNA: TGTGCCAGTAGTATAACCCAGACTTGGGGCTACACCTTC. Its translation: CASSITQTWGYTF.